Reported below is one T cell receptor (beta chain). Trimming took 1 base from V and 5 from J; bases not matched to a gene: 6. Germline lookup yields CDR1 MGHRA and CDR2 YSYEKL. The CDR3 contains 16 residues. This entry comes from a study of blood T cell repertoires in COVID-19. Clones were read by immunoSEQ multiplex PCR, and TCRdb kept only the in-frame ones, dropping some. The sample contains 350,000 to 450,000 clones, 90% to 95% of which appear only once. The chain joins TRBV4-1 to TRBJ2-1, with TRBD2 identical over 9 bases. Sequenced sample: PBMCs or T cells enriched from blood (not recorded which). This clonotype originated in a woman aged 40-49 years who had been exposed to COVID-19. CDR3 sequence reads: CASSQVGGRGNNEQFF. As DNA, the CDR3 is TGCGCCAGCAGCCAAGTCGGCGGGAGGGGGAACAATGAGCAGTTCTTC.